This TCR beta chain was obtained from a study of blood T cell repertoires in COVID-19. In the study overall: PBMCs, B-cell-depleted T cells, or T cells provided the cDNA or gDNA that made up the material.

Generated by immunoSEQ multiplex PCR, the TCRdb table keeps only in-frame clones and is missing some. The sample has under 300,000 clones; roughly 90% are singletons. This CDR3 contains 20 residues. Trimming at V came to 4 bases and at J to 4 bases, leaving 18 bases not matched to a gene. The V gene's germline CDR1 is MGHRA and CDR2 YSYEKL. The specimen sequenced was PBMCs or T cells enriched from blood (not recorded which). The chain uses TRBV4-1 and TRBJ1-6, with 8 bases fitting TRBD1. The sequence came from a woman aged 45 to 65 who had recovered from COVID-19. Written as DNA, the CDR3 is TGCGCCAGCAGCCGGGGTCTGACAGGGGTCGGCCCTGAGTATAATTCACCCCTCCACTTT. It specifies CASSRGLTGVGPEYNSPLHF.